This entry is about one T cell receptor beta chain. Its antigen remains unknown. The data originate from a study of cytomegalovirus exposure and HLA in healthy donors. Study overall: Among the 300 to 500 donors who were genotyped, about 80% fell in the genetic ancestry cluster that is associated with self-reported Caucasian donors. General study results and limits: The majority of CMV-associated TCR beta chains were reported as apparently HLA-restricted in a later analysis.

Researchers ran the PCR with 60 Vbeta and 13 Jbeta primers. Some clones are missing from TCRdb's copy, which holds only in-frame ones; the method was immunoSEQ multiplex PCR. The listing contains 30,000 to 40,000 clones. This sequence was found in a human donor in good health. Input material: PBMCs.

CDR3 amino acids: CATGGGRETQYF. The DNA for the CDR3 is TGTGCCACCGGGGGGGGAAGGGAGACCCAGTACTTC. The chain joins TRBV28 to TRBJ2-5; 8 bases line up with TRBD2. The CDR3 has 12 residues. The V gene end was trimmed by 10 bases and the J gene end by 5 bases; junction bases not matched to a gene: 6. CDR1 and CDR2 (germline): MDHEN, SYDVKM.